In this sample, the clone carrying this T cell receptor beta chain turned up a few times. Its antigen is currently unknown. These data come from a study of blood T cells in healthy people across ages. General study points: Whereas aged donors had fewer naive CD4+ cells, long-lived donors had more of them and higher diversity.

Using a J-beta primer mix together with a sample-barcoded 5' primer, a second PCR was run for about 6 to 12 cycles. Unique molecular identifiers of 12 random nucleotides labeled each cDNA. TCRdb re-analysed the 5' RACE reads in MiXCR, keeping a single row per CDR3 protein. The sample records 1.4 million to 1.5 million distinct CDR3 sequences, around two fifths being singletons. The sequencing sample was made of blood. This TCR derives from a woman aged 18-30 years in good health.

The CDR3 spells CASSLPGAQYF. The CDR3 bases are TGTGCCAGCAGCCTCCCGGGGGCGCAGTATTTT. The rearrangement uses TRBV28 and TRBJ2-3; maybe TRBD2 (6 bases). The CDR3 length is 11 residues. Germline V gene data show CDR1 as MDHEN and CDR2 as SYDVKM. Trimming removed 6 bases at V and 10 bases at J, with 11 bases between. Full variable domain (remainder filled in from reference TRBV28 and TRBJ2-3): DVKVTQSSRYLVKRTGEKVFLECVQDMDHENMFWYRQDPGLGLRLIYFSYDVKMKEKGDIPEGYSVSREKKERFSLILESASTNQTSMYLCASSLPGAQYFGPGTRLTVL.